The 2 T cell receptor beta chains in this list originate from one sample, sequenced in a study of cytomegalovirus exposure and HLA in healthy donors. The PCR employed 60 Vbeta primers together with 13 Jbeta primers. Assay: immunoSEQ multiplex PCR; the TCRdb copy retains only in-frame clones and omits some. The data hold 110,000 or so clones, with 70% to 80% observed a single time. The sample was PBMCs. The source of these receptors is a woman in her 30s in good health and CMV-seropositive.

The chain is built from TRBV2 and TRBJ2-1; TRBD2 matches 9 bases. The CDR3 is made up of 15 amino acids. The V gene's germline CDR1 is SNHLY and CDR2 FYNNEI. V lost 6 bases and J lost 3; bases outside the gene matches: 6. The CDR3 protein is CASRLAGAHYNEQFF. CDR3 in DNA: TGTGCCAGCAGGTTAGCGGGAGCCCACTACAATGAGCAGTTCTTC. Complete variable domain (other parts from reference TRBV2 and TRBJ2-1): EPEVTQTPSHQVTQMGQEVILRCVPISNHLYFYWYRQILGQKVEFLVSFYNNEISEKSEIFDDQFSVERPDGSNFTLKIRSTKLEDSAMYFCASRLAGAHYNEQFFGPGTRLTVL.

The CDR3 protein is CASSSPPSGEQYF. CDR3 DNA: TGTGCCAGCAGCTCACCGCCCAGCGGAGAGCAGTACTTC. The chain is built from TRBV9 and TRBJ2-7; TRBD2 might be the D (5 bases). Trimming stripped 4 bases from V and 7 bases from J, with 15 bases between. Germline CDR1 and CDR2: SGDLS and YYNGEE. This CDR3 has 13 amino acids.